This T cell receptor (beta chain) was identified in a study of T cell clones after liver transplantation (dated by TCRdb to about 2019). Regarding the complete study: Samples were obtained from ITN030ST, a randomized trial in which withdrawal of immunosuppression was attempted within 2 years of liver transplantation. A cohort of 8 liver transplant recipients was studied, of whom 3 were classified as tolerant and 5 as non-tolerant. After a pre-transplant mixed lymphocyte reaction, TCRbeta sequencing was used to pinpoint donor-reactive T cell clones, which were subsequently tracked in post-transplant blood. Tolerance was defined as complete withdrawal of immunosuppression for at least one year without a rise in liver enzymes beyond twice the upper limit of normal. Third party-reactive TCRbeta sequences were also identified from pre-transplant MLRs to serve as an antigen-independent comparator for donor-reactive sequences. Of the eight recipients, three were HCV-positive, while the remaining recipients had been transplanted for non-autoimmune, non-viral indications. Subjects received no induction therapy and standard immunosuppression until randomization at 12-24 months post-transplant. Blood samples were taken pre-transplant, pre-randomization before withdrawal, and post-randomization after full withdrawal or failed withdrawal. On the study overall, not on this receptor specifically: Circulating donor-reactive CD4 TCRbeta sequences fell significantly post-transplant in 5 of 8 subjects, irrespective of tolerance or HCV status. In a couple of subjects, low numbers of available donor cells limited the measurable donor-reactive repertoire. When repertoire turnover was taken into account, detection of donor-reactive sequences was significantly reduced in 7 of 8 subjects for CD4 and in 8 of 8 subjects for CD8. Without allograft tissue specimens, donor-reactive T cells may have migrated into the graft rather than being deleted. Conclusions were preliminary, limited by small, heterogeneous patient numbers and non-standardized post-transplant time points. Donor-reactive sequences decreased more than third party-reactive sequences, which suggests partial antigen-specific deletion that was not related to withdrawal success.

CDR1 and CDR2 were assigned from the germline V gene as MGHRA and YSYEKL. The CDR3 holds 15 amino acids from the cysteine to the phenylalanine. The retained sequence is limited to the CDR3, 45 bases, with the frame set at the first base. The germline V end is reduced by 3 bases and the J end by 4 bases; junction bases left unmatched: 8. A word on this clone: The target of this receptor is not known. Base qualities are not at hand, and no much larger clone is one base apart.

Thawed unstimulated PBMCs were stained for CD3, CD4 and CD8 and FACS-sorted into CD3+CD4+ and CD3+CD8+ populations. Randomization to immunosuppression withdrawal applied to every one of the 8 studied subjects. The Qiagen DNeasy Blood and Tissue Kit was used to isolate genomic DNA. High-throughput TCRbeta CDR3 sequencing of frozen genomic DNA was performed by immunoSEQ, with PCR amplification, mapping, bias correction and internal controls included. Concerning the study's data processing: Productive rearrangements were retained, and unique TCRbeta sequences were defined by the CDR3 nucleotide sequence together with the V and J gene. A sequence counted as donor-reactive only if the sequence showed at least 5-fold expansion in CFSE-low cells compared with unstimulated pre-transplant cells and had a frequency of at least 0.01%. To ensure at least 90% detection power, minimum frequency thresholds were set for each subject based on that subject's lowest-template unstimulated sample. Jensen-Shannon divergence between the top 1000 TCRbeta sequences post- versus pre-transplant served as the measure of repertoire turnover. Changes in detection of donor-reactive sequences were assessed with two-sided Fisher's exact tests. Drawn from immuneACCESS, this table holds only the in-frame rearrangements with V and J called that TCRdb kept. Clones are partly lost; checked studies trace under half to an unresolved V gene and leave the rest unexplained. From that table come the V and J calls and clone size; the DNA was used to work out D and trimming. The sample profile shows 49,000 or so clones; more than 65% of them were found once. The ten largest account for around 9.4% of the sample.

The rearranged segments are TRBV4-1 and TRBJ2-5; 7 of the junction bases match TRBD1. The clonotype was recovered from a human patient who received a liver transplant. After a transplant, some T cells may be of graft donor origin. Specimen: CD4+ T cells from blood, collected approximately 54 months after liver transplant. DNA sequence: TGCGCCAGCAGCCAGCAACCAAACAGGGGAGAGACCCAGTACTTC. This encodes CASSQQPNRGETQYF.